The text below deals with one TCR beta chain. This record comes from a study of blood T cells in healthy people across ages. Across the study: When template switching was applied, about one barcoded beta molecule was captured per two T cells.

The CDR3 has 13 amino acids. Trimming left V 3 bases short and J 5 bases short, with 11 bases between. Per germline, CDR1 SGHRS and CDR2 YFSETQ. It was with a sample-barcoded 5' primer and a J-beta primer mix that a second PCR of about 7 to 12 cycles was run. TCRdb itself ran the 5' RACE reads through MiXCR, one entry per CDR3 protein. The sample holds 750,000 to 1,000,000 distinct CDR3 sequences, almost 30% seen once. Separately, the same data were catalogued under a study of T cells of mothers and their children.

The V gene is TRBV5-1, the J gene TRBJ1-1, with D unresolved. The specimen sequenced was blood. This clonotype originated in a woman aged 40 to 55 in good health. CDR3 sequence: CASSWETRTEAFF. CDR3 in DNA: TGCGCCAGCAGCTGGGAGACGAGAACTGAAGCTTTCTTT. Full variable domain (remainder filled in from reference TRBV5-1 and TRBJ1-1): KAGVTQTPRYLIKTRGQQVTLSCSPISGHRSVSWYQQTPGQGLQFLFEYFSETQRNKGNFPGRFSGRQFSNSRSEMNVSTLELGDSALYLCASSWETRTEAFFGQGTRLTVV.